This T cell receptor (beta chain) comes out of a study of blood T cell repertoires in COVID-19. Germline values: CDR1 SGHTA, CDR2 FQGNSA. J gave up 6 bases and V 4 bases, and 5 bases lay outside the gene matches. This CDR3 comprises 14 residues. TCRdb keeps only in-frame clones here, not all; method: immunoSEQ multiplex PCR. The table has approximately 200,000 clones, about four fifths seen once. The chain links TRBV7-2 to TRBJ1-2, with TRBD1 matching 10 bases. The source is a man in his 60s who had recovered from COVID-19. The material sequenced was PBMCs or T cells enriched from blood (not recorded which). Here the CDR3 DNA reads TGTGCCAGCAGCTACTCCGGGACAGGGGATGGCTACACCTTC. Amino acid sequence: CASSYSGTGDGYTF.